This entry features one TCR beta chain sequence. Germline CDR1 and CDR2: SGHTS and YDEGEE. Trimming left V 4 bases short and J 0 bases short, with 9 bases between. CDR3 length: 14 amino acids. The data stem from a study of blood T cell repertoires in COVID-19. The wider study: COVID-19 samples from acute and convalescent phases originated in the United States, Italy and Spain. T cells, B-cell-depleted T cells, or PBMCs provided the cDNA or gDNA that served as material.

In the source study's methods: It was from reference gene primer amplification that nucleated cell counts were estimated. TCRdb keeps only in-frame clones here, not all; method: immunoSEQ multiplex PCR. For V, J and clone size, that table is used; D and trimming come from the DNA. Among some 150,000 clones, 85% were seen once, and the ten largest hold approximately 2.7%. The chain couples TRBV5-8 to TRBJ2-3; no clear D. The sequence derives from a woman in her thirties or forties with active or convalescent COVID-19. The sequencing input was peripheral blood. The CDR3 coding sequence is TGTGCCAGCAGCAGATTGACAAGCACAGATACGCAGTATTTT. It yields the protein CASSRLTSTDTQYF.